Each of the 30 T cell receptor beta chains below was sequenced from the same sample in a study of beta chain features in type 1 diabetes listed by TCRdb under 2018. Library preparation was by the immunoSEQ multiplex PCR assay. All of the isolated RNA was reverse transcribed with the High Capacity cDNA Reverse Transcription Kit, so expressed TCRB transcripts were sequenced. TCRdb obtained this table from immuneACCESS and retained in-frame rearrangements with V and J assigned. These tables miss some clones; where compared with another copy, unresolved V genes account for less than half of the shortfall, and the remainder is unexplained. For this sample the table gives some 330,000 clones, of which 9.5% to 11% were detected only once. Clones ranked in the top ten supply 0.015% of the sample. Sequencing was performed on naive CD4+ T cells from blood. This sample's cell subset or site label indicates: true naive CD4+ T cells. All receptors derive from a woman aged 25-40 years in good health.

This clone was counted between two and nine times. The rearrangement joins TRBV5-4 to TRBJ2-3; no definite D call. V was pared by 1 base and J by 2 bases, with 5 bases between. This CDR3 spans 13 amino acids. Germline V gene lookup returns CDR1 SGHNT and CDR2 YYREEE (reference sequence). CDR3 nucleotide sequence: TGTGCCAGCAGCTTGTGGGCCACAGATACGCAGTATTTT. This translates into CASSLWATDTQYF.

There are a few counts of this clone. V is TRBV28 and J is TRBJ2-5, with 14 nucleotides matching TRBD2. The CDR3 sequence is 18 residues long. Germline assignment: CDR1 MDHEN and CDR2 SYDVKM. Trimming cost V 6 bases and J 5 bases; bases outside gene matches: 14. The CDR3 nucleotides read TGTGCCAGCAGATCGTACATCGGGACTAGCGGGAGTCGGGAGACCCAGTACTTC. It yields the protein CASRSYIGTSGSRETQYF.

V and J are TRBV11-2 and TRBJ2-7; TRBD2 might be the D (6 bases). V lost 3 bases to trimming and J lost 0 bases, with 21 bases between them. The length of the CDR3 is 18 residues. Germline values: CDR1 SGHAT, CDR2 FQNNGV. This CDR3 is CASSFNSGTGGSSYEQYF. The CDR3 nucleotides read TGTGCCAGCAGCTTCAACTCGGGTACAGGAGGGAGCTCCTACGAGCAGTACTTC.

This rearrangement joins TRBV28 to TRBJ2-1; TRBD2 might be the D (6 bases). The CDR3 sequence is 16 residues long. Looked up from germline, CDR1 is MDHEN and CDR2 is SYDVKM. V dropped 4 bases and J dropped 0 bases, with 13 bases sitting between them. The CDR3 nucleotides read TGTGCCAGCAGTTCTGGGACTTCTCTCTCCTACAATGAGCAGTTCTTC. This gives the protein CASSSGTSLSYNEQFF.

In this sample, this clone turned up a few times. V usage is TRBV5-4 and J usage is TRBJ2-1; 9 bases line up with TRBD2. V shed 1 base, J shed 5 bases, and the junction held 4 bases outside the gene matches. The CDR3 has 15 amino acids. The germline CDR1 and CDR2 sequences are SGHNT and YYREEE (reference sequence). The CDR3 DNA is TGTGCCAGCAGCTTGAAGACTAGCGGAGACAATGAGCAGTTCTTC. It codes for CASSLKTSGDNEQFF.

The rearrangement joins TRBV18 to TRBJ2-1; TRBD2 aligns across 12 bases. The CDR3 covers 15 residues. Germline CDR1 KGHSH, CDR2 LQKENI. V trimming: 3 bases; J trimming: 7 bases; junction bases outside the gene matches: 4. The CDR3 DNA reads as TGTGCCAGCTCACCGCAGACTAGCGGGAGTAATGAGCAGTTCTTC. It yields the protein CASSPQTSGSNEQFF.

This clone was picked up a small number of times. The CDR3 loop is CASSPGTGGRNEQFF. Here the CDR3 DNA reads TGTGCCAGCAGTCCCGGGACAGGGGGACGGAATGAGCAGTTCTTC. The chain uses TRBV28 and TRBJ2-1; 11 nucleotides align to TRBD1. The CDR3 consists of 15 residues. From germline, CDR1 is MDHEN and CDR2 SYDVKM. Germline trimming cut 5 bases from V and 7 bases from J; bases unmatched to any gene: 7.

This chain uses TRBV6-6 with TRBJ1-2, with 7 bases that match TRBD1. The germline V gene encodes CDR1 MNHNY and CDR2 SVGAGI (reference sequence). The junction had 3 bases not matched to a gene; V was cut back by 5 bases and J by 0 bases. The CDR3 is made up of 14 amino acids. CDR3: CASSAGTANYGYTF. The CDR3 DNA reads as TGTGCCAGCAGTGCCGGGACAGCTAACTATGGCTACACCTTC.

In its sample, this clone was seen a few times. V is TRBV19 and J is TRBJ2-6, with unresolved D. Per the germline V gene, CDR1 is LNHDA and CDR2 is SQIVND (reference sequence). Trimming took off 7 bases at V and 1 base at J, with 5 bases between the two ends. The CDR3 totals 13 residues. DNA of the CDR3: TGTGCCAGTACTGAGTCTGGGGCCAACGTCCTGACTTTC. Protein product: CASTESGANVLTF.

This clone occurred a few times. V and J are TRBV29-1 and TRBJ2-1; TRBD2 is a possible D gene (5 bases). The germline V gene encodes CDR1 SQVTM and CDR2 ANQGSEA. The CDR3 spans 14 residues. V was shortened by 4 bases and J by 3 bases, with 13 bases between the two germline ends. The CDR3 is CSVVWENGYNEQFF. In DNA form, the CDR3 reads TGCAGCGTTGTTTGGGAGAACGGCTACAATGAGCAGTTCTTC.

The CDR3: CASSWRVAKNIQYF. The CDR3 nucleotides read TGTGCCAGTAGTTGGAGGGTAGCCAAAAACATTCAGTACTTC. This chain connects TRBV19 to TRBJ2-4, with a possible D match to TRBD2 (6 bases). This CDR3 has 14 residues. V was clipped by 5 bases and J by 0 bases, with 8 bases between them. Per the germline V gene, CDR1 is LNHDA and CDR2 is SQIVND (reference sequence).

The chain employs TRBV30 and TRBJ2-1; D is unresolved. Trimming took off 4 bases at V and 3 bases at J, with 13 bases between the two ends. This CDR3 is built from 14 residues. The germline V gene encodes CDR1 GTSNPN and CDR2 SVGIG (reference sequence). Here the CDR3 reads CAWTGLGVYNEQFF. For the CDR3, the DNA is TGTGCCTGGACGGGTCTCGGAGTCTACAATGAGCAGTTCTTC.

This clone appeared a few times. V gene TRBV7-2 combines with J gene TRBJ1-1; 7 positions match TRBD1. Germline V CDR1 and CDR2: SGHTA, FQGNSA. V shed 3 bases and J 5 bases; nucleotides not matched to a gene: 6. The CDR3 is made up of 14 amino acids. CDR3 sequence (DNA): TGTGCCAGCAGCTTGACGCAGGGGGTGACTGAAGCTTTCTTT. Translating gives CASSLTQGVTEAFF. Drawing the rest from reference TRBV7-2 and TRBJ1-1, the complete variable domain is GAGVSQSPSNKVTEKGKDVELRCDPISGHTALYWYRQSLGQGLEFLIYFQGNSAPDKSGLPSDRFSAERTGGSVSTLTIQRTQQEDSAVYLCASSLTQGVTEAFFGQGTRLTVV.

The chain links TRBV7-6 to TRBJ2-5, with TRBD1 matching over 7 bases. The length of the CDR3 is 16 residues. CDR1 and CDR2 from the germline V gene are SGHVS and FNYEAQ. The ends lost 4 bases at V and 1 base at J; junction bases unmatched: 9. CDR3 in amino acids: CASSSTGSPAQETQYF. DNA for the CDR3: TGTGCCAGCAGCTCGACAGGGAGCCCCGCCCAAGAGACCCAGTACTTC.

In its sample, this clone was seen a few times. The rearrangement links TRBV19 to TRBJ2-3; TRBD2 agrees at 9 bases. V lost 9 bases, J lost 4 bases, and 14 bases stayed unmatched. The germline gives CDR1 LNHDA, CDR2 SQIVND (reference sequence). This CDR3 is built from 16 residues. CDR3 bases: TGTGCCAGGCTTCCCGGGGCTAGCGGGATAGCAGATACGCAGTATTTT. This codes for CARLPGASGIADTQYF.

This clone was seen a few times. V gene TRBV5-4 combines with J gene TRBJ2-1; tentative D call: TRBD2 (5 bases). The germline gives CDR1 SGHNT, CDR2 YYREEE (reference sequence). V shed 1 base and J shed 5 bases, with 10 bases lying between them. The CDR3 length is 14 residues. The CDR3 reads CASSLSSFHNEQFF. DNA of the CDR3: TGTGCCAGCAGCTTGTCTAGCTTCCACAATGAGCAGTTCTTC.

Comment on this clone: The sample contains more than one DNA sequence encoding this CDR3. The V gene is TRBV9, the J gene TRBJ2-7, with TRBD1 as a possible D gene (5 bases). Between the trimmed V and J ends, which lost 4 bases and 3 bases, there was a span of 8 bases. The CDR3 contains 12 residues. Germline values: CDR1 SGDLS, CDR2 YYNGEE. For the CDR3, the DNA is TGTGCCAGCAGCCCCCAGGGCTACGAGCAGTACTTC. Its protein product is CASSPQGYEQYF.

In its sample, this clone was seen a few times. The chain uses TRBV7-8 and TRBJ2-5, with TRBD1 identical over 7 bases. CDR1 SGHVS and CDR2 FQNEAQ come from the germline V gene. V lost 5 bases, J lost 5 bases, and 14 bases stayed unmatched. CDR3 length equals 16 residues. CDR3 residues: CASSATGTDRWETQYF. In DNA, the CDR3 is TGTGCCAGCAGCGCCACCGGGACAGATCGTTGGGAGACCCAGTACTTC.

The V call is TRBV7-2, the J call TRBJ2-1; D is unclear. The V gene lost 7 bases and the J gene lost 5 bases, with 9 bases spanning the gap. Germline lookup yields CDR1 SGHTA and CDR2 FQGNSA. The CDR3 runs 12 residues. The CDR3 DNA reads TGTGCCAGCATCGCGGCCCACAATGAGCAGTTCTTC. Residues: CASIAAHNEQFF.

The J gene is TRBJ2-1, the V gene TRBV11-2; TRBD1 might be the D (6 bases). The CDR3 covers 13 residues. The ends were cut back, 5 bases at V and 4 bases at J, with 9 bases in the middle. From germline, CDR1 is SGHAT and CDR2 FQNNGV. CDR3 coding DNA: TGTGCCAGCAGCCCCGGACAGTACAATGAGCAGTTCTTC. This translates into CASSPGQYNEQFF.

The V gene is TRBV11-1, the J gene TRBJ2-3, with a weak D call TRBD2 (6 bases). The V gene lost 3 bases and the J gene lost 7 bases, with 17 bases spanning the gap. The CDR3 is made up of 15 amino acids. Germline V CDR1 and CDR2: SGHAT, FQDESV (reference sequence). The CDR3, as DNA: TGTGCCAGCAGCTTGGGACTGGGGTCGGGAAATACGCAGTATTTT. Amino acid sequence: CASSLGLGSGNTQYF.

This chain uses TRBV18 with TRBJ1-5; the D gene is possibly TRBD1 (5 bases). V was trimmed by 4 bases and J by 7 bases, leaving 11 bases between them. The CDR3 is 13 residues long. The germline V gene has CDR1 KGHSH and CDR2 LQKENI. CDR3 sequence: CASSHGGEQPQHF. The CDR3 DNA reads as TGTGCCAGCTCACACGGGGGGGAACAGCCCCAGCATTTT. Based on the CDR3 plus reference TRBV18 and TRBJ1-5, the full variable domain is NAGVMQNPRHLVRRRGQEARLRCSPMKGHSHVYWYRQLPEEGLKFMVYLQKENIIDESGMPKERFSAEFPKEGPSILRIQQVVRGDSAAYFCASSHGGEQPQHFGDGTRLSIL.

The chain has TRBV2 and TRBJ2-2; D is undetermined. CDR1 is SNHLY and CDR2 is FYNNEI in the germline V gene. V shed 4 bases and J shed 6 bases, with 12 bases lying between them. This CDR3 comprises 14 residues. The CDR3 reads CASSGRQKAGELFF. For the CDR3, the DNA is TGTGCCAGCAGTGGACGACAAAAGGCCGGGGAGCTGTTTTTT. Looking up the rest from reference TRBV2 and TRBJ2-2 gives the full variable domain: EPEVTQTPSHQVTQMGQEVILRCVPISNHLYFYWYRQILGQKVEFLVSFYNNEISEKSEIFDDQFSVERPDGSNFTLKIRSTKLEDSAMYFCASSGRQKAGELFFGEGSRLTVL.

In its sample, this clone was seen a few times. The chain recombines TRBV7-9 with TRBJ2-3, with TRBD1 matching 8 bases. The V segment lost 5 bases and the J segment 4 bases; nucleotides outside the gene matches: 14. The length of the CDR3 is 17 residues. Germline loops: CDR1 SEHNR, CDR2 FQNEAQ (reference sequence). The CDR3 DNA is TGTGCCAGCAGCCCACCGGGGCGGCAGGGGGCTGCAGATACGCAGTATTTT. Translated: CASSPPGRQGAADTQYF.

J is TRBJ2-3 and V is TRBV6-1, with a weak D call TRBD2 (5 bases). The CDR3 consists of 17 residues. V was shortened by 1 base and J by 4 bases, with 18 bases between the two germline ends. CDR1 MNHNS and CDR2 SASEGT come from the germline V gene. The CDR3 loop reads CASSEGRWRKGADTQYF. Here the CDR3 DNA reads TGTGCCAGCAGTGAAGGTCGGTGGCGGAAGGGAGCAGATACGCAGTATTTT.

This clone was counted a few times. The rearrangement joins TRBV7-6 to TRBJ2-7, with TRBD1 as a possible D gene (5 bases). V was cut by 2 bases and J by 2 bases, with 13 bases left in between. The CDR3 is made up of 15 amino acids. Germline V lookup: CDR1 SGHVS, CDR2 FNYEAQ. The CDR3 sequence is CASSLRQGMAYEQYF. In DNA, the CDR3 is TGTGCCAGCAGCTTAAGGCAGGGAATGGCCTACGAGCAGTACTTC.

In its sample, this clone was seen a few times. This rearrangement joins TRBV29-1 to TRBJ2-5; a possible D gene is TRBD1 (5 bases). The V gene lost 3 bases and the J gene lost 4 bases, with 15 bases spanning the gap. The CDR3 totals 14 residues. CDR1 SQVTM and CDR2 ANQGSEA come from the germline V gene. The CDR3 protein is CSVEDLQGSETQYF. The DNA for the CDR3 is TGCAGCGTTGAGGACCTTCAGGGTTCAGAGACCCAGTACTTC.

This clone has a handful of counts. The CDR3 is CASSRGQGSIDGYTF. CDR3 DNA sequence: TGTGCCAGCTCACGAGGGCAGGGGAGTATCGACGGCTACACCTTC. This sequence joins TRBV18 and TRBJ1-2; D is perhaps TRBD1 (6 bases). The V and J ends lost 4 bases and 8 bases respectively, with 20 bases between them. Germline loops: CDR1 KGHSH, CDR2 LQKENI. The CDR3 has 15 residues.

This clone came up a few times. The V and J genes are TRBV18 and TRBJ1-5; no clear D gene. Germline loops: CDR1 KGHSH, CDR2 LQKENI. The V end was cut by 4 bases, the J end by 0 bases, with 22 bases between. The CDR3 is 19 residues long. The CDR3 loop is CASSQAGSSRNYSNQPQHF. The CDR3 DNA reads TGTGCCAGCTCACAGGCCGGGTCAAGCCGAAATTATAGCAATCAGCCCCAGCATTTT.

This clone came up a few times. V usage is TRBV6-5 and J usage is TRBJ1-4; D unresolved. Trimming cost V 7 bases and J 2 bases, with 5 bases left between them. Germline V gene data show CDR1 as MNHEY and CDR2 as SVGAGI. CDR3 length: 12 amino acids. The CDR3 loop is CASMSTNEKLFF. The DNA for the CDR3 is TGTGCCAGCATGTCGACTAATGAAAAACTGTTTTTT.